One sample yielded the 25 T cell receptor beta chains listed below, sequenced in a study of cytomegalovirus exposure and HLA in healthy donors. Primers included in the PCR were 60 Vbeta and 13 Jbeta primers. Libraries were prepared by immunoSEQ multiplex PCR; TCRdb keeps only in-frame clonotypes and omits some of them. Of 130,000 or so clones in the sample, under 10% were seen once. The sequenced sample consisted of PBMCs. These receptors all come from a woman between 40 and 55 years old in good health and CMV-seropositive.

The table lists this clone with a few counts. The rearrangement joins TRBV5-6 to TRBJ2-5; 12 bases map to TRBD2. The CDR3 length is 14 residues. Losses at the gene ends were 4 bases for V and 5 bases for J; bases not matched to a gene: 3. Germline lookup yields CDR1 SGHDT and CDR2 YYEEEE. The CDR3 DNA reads TGTGCCAGCAGCAGAGGGACTAGCGGGGAGACCCAGTACTTC. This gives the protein CASSRGTSGETQYF.

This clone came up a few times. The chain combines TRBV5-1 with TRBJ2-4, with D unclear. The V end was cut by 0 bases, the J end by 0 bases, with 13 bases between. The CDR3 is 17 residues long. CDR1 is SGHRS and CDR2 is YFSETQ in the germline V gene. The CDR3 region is CASSLEDTALAKNIQYF. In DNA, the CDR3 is TGCGCCAGCAGCTTGGAAGATACAGCCTTAGCCAAAAACATTCAGTACTTC. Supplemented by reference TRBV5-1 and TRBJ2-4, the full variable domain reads KAGVTQTPRYLIKTRGQQVTLSCSPISGHRSVSWYQQTPGQGLQFLFEYFSETQRNKGNFPGRFSGRQFSNSRSEMNVSTLELGDSALYLCASSLEDTALAKNIQYFGAGTRLSVL.

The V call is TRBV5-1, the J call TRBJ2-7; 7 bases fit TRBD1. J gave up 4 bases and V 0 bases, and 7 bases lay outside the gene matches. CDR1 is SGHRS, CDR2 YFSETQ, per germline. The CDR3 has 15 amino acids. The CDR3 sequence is CASSLVAGGRYEQYF. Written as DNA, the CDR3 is TGCGCCAGCAGCTTGGTCGCAGGGGGAAGGTACGAGCAGTACTTC.

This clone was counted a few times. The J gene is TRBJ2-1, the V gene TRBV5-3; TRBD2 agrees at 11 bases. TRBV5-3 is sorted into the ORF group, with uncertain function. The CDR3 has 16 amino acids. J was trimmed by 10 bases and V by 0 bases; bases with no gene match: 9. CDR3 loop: CARSLACSGGAEEQFF. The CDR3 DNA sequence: TGTGCCAGAAGCTTGGCCTGTAGCGGGGGGGCGGAGGAGCAGTTCTTC.

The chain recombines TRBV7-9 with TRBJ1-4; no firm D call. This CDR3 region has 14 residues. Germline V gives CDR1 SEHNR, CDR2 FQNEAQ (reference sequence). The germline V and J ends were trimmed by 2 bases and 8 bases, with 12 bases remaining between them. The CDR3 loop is CASSLPGDREKLFF. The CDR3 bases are TGTGCCAGCAGCTTACCCGGGGATCGAGAAAAACTGTTTTTT.

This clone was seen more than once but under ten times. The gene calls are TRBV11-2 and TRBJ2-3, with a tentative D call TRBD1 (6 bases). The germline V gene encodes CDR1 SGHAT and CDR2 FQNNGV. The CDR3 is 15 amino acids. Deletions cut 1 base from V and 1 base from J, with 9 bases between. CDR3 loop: CASSLGWTGTDTQYF. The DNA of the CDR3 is TGTGCCAGCAGCTTAGGGTGGACAGGCACAGATACGCAGTATTTT.

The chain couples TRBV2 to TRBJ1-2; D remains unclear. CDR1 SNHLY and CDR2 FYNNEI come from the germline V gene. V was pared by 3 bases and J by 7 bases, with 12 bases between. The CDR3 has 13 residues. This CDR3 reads CASSEDLALGYTF. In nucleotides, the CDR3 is TGTGCCAGCAGTGAGGACTTGGCTCTTGGCTACACCTTC.

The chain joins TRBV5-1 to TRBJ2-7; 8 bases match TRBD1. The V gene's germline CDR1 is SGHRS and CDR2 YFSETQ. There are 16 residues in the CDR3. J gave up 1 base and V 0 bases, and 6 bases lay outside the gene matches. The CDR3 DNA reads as TGCGCCAGCAGCTTGGAGGCAGGGGGCTTATCCTACGAGCAGTACTTC. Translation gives CASSLEAGGLSYEQYF.

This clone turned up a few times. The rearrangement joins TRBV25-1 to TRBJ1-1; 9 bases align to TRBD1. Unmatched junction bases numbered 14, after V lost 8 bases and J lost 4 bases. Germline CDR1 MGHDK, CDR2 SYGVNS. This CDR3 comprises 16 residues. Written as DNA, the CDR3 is TGTGCCAGCGGCCGTCCCGGGACAGGGAAGGGCACTGAAGCTTTCTTT. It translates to CASGRPGTGKGTEAFF.

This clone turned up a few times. The CDR3 is CASSFLDQGDSPLHF. The CDR3 coding sequence is TGTGCCAGCAGTTTTTTGGACCAGGGGGATTCACCCCTCCACTTT. This sequence joins TRBV6-6 and TRBJ1-6; the match to TRBD1 covers 7 bases. V lost 4 bases, J lost 8 bases, and 8 bases stayed unmatched. CDR1 and CDR2 from the germline V gene are MNHNY and SVGAGI (reference sequence). The CDR3 totals 15 residues.

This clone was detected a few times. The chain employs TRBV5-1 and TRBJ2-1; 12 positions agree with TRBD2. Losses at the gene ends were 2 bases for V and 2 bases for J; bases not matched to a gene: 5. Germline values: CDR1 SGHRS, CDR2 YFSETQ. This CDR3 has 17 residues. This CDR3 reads CASSFGLAGRTYNEQFF. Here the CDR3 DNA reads TGCGCCAGCAGCTTCGGACTAGCGGGGCGAACCTACAATGAGCAGTTCTTC.

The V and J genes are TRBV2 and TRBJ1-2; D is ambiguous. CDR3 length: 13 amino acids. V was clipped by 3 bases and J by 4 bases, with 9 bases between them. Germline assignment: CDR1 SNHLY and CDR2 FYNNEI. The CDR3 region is CASSEPGFYGYTF. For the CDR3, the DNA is TGTGCCAGCAGTGAGCCCGGGTTCTATGGCTACACCTTC.

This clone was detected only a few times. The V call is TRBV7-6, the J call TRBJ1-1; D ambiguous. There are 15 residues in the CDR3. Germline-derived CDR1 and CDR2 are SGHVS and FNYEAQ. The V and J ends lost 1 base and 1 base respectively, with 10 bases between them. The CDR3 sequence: CASSLDSLPNTEAFF. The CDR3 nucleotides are TGTGCCAGCAGCTTAGATAGCCTCCCGAACACTGAAGCTTTCTTT. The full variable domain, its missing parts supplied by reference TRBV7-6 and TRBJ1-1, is GAGVSQSPRYKVTKRGQDVALRCDPISGHVSLYWYRQALGQGPEFLTYFNYEAQQDKSGLPNDRFSAERPEGSISTLTIQRTEQRDSAMYRCASSLDSLPNTEAFFGQGTRLTVV.

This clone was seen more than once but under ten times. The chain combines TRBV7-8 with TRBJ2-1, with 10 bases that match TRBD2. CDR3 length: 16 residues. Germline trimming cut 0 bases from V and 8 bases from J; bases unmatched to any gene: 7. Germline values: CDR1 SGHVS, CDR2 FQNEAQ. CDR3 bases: TGTGCCAGCAGCTTAGCTAGCGGGGGGAGGTTGGATGAGCAGTTCTTC. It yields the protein CASSLASGGRLDEQFF.

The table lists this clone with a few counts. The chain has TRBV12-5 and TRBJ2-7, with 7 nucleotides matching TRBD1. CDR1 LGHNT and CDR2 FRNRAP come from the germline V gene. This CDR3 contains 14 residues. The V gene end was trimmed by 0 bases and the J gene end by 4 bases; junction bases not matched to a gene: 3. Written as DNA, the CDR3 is TGTGCTAGTGGTTTGGTAGGGGGCGCGTACGAGCAGTACTTC. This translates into CASGLVGGAYEQYF.

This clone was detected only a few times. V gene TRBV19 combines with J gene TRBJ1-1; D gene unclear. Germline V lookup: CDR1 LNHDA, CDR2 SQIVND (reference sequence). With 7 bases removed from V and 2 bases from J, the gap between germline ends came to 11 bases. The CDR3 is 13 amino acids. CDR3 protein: CASTRQLNTEAFF. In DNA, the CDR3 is TGTGCCAGTACGAGGCAGCTTAACACTGAAGCTTTCTTT.

The CDR3 sequence: CASTFGGFIYGYTF. The CDR3 nucleotides read TGTGCCAGCACGTTCGGAGGCTTCATCTATGGCTACACCTTC. The chain recombines TRBV6-1 with TRBJ1-2; D unclear. Trimming pared 7 bases from V and 4 bases from J, leaving 16 bases between. CDR3 size: 14 residues. Germline V lookup: CDR1 MNHNS, CDR2 SASEGT.

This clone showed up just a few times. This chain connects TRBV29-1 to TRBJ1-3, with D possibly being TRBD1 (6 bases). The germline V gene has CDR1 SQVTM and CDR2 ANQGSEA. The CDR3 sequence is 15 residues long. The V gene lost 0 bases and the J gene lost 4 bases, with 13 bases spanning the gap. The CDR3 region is CSVEDRGAPGNTIYF. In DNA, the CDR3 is TGCAGCGTTGAAGATCGGGGGGCTCCAGGAAACACCATATATTTT. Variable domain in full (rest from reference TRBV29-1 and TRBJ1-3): SAVISQKPSRDICQRGTSLTIQCQVDSQVTMMFWYRQQPGQSLTLIATANQGSEATYESGFVIDKFPISRPNLTFSTLTVSNMSPEDSSIYLCSVEDRGAPGNTIYFGEGSWLTVV.

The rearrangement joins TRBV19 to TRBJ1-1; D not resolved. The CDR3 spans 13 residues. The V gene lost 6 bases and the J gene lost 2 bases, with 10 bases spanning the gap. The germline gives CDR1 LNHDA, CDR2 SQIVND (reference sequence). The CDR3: CASSFQFNTEAFF. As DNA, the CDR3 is TGTGCCAGTAGCTTCCAGTTCAACACTGAAGCTTTCTTT.

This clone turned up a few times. CDR3 nucleotide sequence: TGTGCCAGCAGCCTGAGTTGGAACACTGAAGCTTTCTTT. It specifies CASSLSWNTEAFF. The V call is TRBV5-4, the J call TRBJ1-1; D is undetermined. Germline assignment: CDR1 SGHNT and CDR2 YYREEE (reference sequence). This CDR3 contains 13 residues. V lost 4 bases and J 1 base, leaving 8 bases between the germline ends.

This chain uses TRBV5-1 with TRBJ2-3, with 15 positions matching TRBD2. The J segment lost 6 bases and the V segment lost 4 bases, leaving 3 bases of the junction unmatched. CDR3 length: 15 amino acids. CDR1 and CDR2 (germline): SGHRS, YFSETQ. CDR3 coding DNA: TGCGCCAGCAGCCTCGGGACTAGCGGGGGGGATACGCAGTATTTT. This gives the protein CASSLGTSGGDTQYF. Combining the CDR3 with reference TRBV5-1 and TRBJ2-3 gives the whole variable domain KAGVTQTPRYLIKTRGQQVTLSCSPISGHRSVSWYQQTPGQGLQFLFEYFSETQRNKGNFPGRFSGRQFSNSRSEMNVSTLELGDSALYLCASSLGTSGGDTQYFGPGTRLTVL.

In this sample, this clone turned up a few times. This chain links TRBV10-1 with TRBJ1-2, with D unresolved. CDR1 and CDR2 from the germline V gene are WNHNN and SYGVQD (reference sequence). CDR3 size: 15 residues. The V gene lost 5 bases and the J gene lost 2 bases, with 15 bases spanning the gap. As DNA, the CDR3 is TGCGCCAGCAGTAGAATCGGGAACGACAACTATGGCTACACCTTC. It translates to CASSRIGNDNYGYTF.

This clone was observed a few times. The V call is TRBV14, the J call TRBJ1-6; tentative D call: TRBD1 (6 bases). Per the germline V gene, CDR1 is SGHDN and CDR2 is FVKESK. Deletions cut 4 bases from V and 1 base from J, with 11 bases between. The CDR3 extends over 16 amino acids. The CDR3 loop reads CASSRQAGSYNSPLHF. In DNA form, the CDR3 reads TGTGCCAGCAGCCGACAGGCCGGATCCTATAATTCACCCCTCCACTTT. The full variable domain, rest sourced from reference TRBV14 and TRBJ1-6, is EAGVTQFPSHSVIEKGQTVTLRCDPISGHDNLYWYRRVMGKEIKFLLHFVKESKQDESGMPNNRFLAERTGGTYSTLKVQPAELEDSGVYFCASSRQAGSYNSPLHFGNGTRLTVT.

The CDR3 loop reads CASSLFQGTRNTGELFF. The CDR3 DNA is TGTGCCAGCAGCTTGTTTCAGGGAACACGGAACACCGGGGAGCTGTTTTTT. J is TRBJ2-2 and V is TRBV5-6, with D possibly matching TRBD1 (5 bases). Trimming took off 1 base at V and 1 base at J, with 14 bases between the two ends. This CDR3 has 17 amino acids. CDR1 and CDR2 (germline): SGHDT, YYEEEE.

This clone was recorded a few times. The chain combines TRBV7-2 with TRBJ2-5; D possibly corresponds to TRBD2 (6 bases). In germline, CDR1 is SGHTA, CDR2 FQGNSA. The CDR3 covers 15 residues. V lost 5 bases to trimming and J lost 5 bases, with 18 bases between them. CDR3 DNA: TGTGCCAGCAGCCGCAGTGGACGGGAGACGGAGACCCAGTACTTC. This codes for CASSRSGRETETQYF.